The sequence of this T cell receptor (beta chain) was determined in a study of blood T cell repertoires in COVID-19. Study at large: The United States, Italy and Spain were the sources of the acute and convalescent COVID-19 samples. T cells, B-cell-depleted T cells, or PBMCs supplied cDNA or gDNA.

Sequencing was performed with immunoSEQ multiplex PCR; in TCRdb, only in-frame clones are kept and a portion is missing. The repertoire holds over 120,000 clones, with 65% to 90% as singletons. The clonotype originates from a man aged 55-75 years with active or convalescent COVID-19. The specimen was peripheral blood.

Written as DNA, the CDR3 is TGTGCCAGCAGCAACCTAGCGGGGTCCTACAATGAGCAGTTCTTC. As protein: CASSNLAGSYNEQFF. The chain joins TRBV11-3 to TRBJ2-1; 9 nucleotides agree with TRBD2. Per the germline V gene, CDR1 is SGHNT and CDR2 is YENEEA. The CDR3 length is 15 residues. The trim removed 5 bases at V and 1 base at J, leaving 3 bases unmatched.